The source of this T cell receptor (beta chain) is a study of PD-L1 blockade in urothelial cancer. The wider study: Male sex and bladder-origin urothelial cancer were recorded for about 85% of the roughly 30 patients. After treatment start, blood was analyzed at 3 weeks (second dose) and at 6 weeks.

The V gene's germline CDR1 is ENHRY and CDR2 SYGVKD. With 3 bases clipped from V and 0 bases from J, the junction kept 7 bases outside the gene matches. The CDR3 extends over 16 amino acids. Samples spanned pretreatment and treatment, with 1 to 8 time points per patient. The protocol was immunoSEQ multiplex PCR, while the TCRdb copy is restricted to in-frame clones and leaves out a portion. The table has 70,000 or so clones, around four fifths seen once. This receptor was identified in a man between 65 and 85 years old with urothelial cancer. The chain employs TRBV10-3 and TRBJ1-2; 7 bases agree with TRBD1. The sample consisted of PBMCs, taken around atezolizumab (anti-PD-L1) treatment. The CDR3 DNA follows: TGTGCCATCAGTGATGTAGGGGGCAAAGCTAACTATGGCTACACCTTC. This encodes CAISDVGGKANYGYTF.